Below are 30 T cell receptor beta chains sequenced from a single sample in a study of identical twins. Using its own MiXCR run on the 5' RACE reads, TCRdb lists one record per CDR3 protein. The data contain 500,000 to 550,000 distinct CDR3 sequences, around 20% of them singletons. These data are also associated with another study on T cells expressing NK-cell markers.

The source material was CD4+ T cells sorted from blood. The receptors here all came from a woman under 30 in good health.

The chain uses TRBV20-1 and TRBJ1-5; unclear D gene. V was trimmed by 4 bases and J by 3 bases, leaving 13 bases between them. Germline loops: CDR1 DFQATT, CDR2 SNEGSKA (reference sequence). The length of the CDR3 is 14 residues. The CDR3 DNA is TGCAGTGCTACGAGATCCGGCTCCAATCAGCCCCAGCATTTT. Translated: CSATRSGSNQPQHF.

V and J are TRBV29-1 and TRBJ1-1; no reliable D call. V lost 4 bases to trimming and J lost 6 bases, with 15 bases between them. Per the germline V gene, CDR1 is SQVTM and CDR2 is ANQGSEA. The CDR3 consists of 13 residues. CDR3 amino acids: CSVAAGPGAEAFF. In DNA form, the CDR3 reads TGCAGCGTTGCCGCAGGTCCGGGCGCTGAAGCTTTCTTT.

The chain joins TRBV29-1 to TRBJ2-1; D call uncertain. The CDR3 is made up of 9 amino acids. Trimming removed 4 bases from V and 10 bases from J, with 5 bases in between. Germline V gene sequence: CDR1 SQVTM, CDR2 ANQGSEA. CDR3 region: CSVGPEQFF. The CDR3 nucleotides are TGCAGCGTTGGCCCGGAGCAGTTCTTC.

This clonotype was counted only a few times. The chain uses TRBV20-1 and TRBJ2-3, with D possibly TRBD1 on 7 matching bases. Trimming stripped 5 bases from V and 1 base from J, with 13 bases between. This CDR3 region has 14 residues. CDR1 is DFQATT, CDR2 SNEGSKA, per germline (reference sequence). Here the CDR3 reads CSAGGGAGTDTQYF. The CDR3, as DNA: TGCAGTGCTGGAGGGGGCGCCGGCACAGATACGCAGTATTTT.

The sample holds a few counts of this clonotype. DNA for the CDR3: TGTGCCAGCAGTTTAGTGCGGTTTCACTATGGCTACACCTTC. It yields the protein CASSLVRFHYGYTF. V usage is TRBV12-3 or TRBV12-4 and J usage is TRBJ1-2; unclear D gene. The CDR3 is 14 residues long. V dropped 1 base and J dropped 3 bases, with 9 bases sitting between them.

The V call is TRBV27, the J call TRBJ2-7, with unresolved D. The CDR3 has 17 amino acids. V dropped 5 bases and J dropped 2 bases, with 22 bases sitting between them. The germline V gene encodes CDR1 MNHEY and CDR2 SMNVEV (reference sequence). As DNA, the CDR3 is TGTGCCAGCAGTCCCCTTTCTCGAGGTCGGGCAACCTACGAGCAGTACTTC. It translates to CASSPLSRGRATYEQYF.

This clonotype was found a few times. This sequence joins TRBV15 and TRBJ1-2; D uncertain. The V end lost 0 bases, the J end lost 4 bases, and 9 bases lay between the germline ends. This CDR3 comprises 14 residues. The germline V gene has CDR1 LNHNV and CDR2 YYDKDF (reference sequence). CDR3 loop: CATSRDRGGYGYTF. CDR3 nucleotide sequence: TGTGCCACCAGCAGAGATCGGGGTGGCTATGGCTACACCTTC.

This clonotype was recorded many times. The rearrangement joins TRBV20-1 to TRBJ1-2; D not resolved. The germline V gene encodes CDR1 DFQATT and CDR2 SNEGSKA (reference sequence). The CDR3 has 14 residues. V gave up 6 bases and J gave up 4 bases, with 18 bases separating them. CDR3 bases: TGCAGTGCAACCCCACCCTGGGGAGTCTATGGCTACACCTTC. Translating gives CSATPPWGVYGYTF.

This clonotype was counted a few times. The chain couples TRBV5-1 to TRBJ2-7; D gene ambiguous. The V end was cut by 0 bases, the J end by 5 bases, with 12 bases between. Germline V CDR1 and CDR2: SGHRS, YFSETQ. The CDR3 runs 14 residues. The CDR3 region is CASSLGGFKDEQYF. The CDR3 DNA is TGCGCCAGCAGCTTGGGGGGATTTAAGGACGAGCAGTACTTC.

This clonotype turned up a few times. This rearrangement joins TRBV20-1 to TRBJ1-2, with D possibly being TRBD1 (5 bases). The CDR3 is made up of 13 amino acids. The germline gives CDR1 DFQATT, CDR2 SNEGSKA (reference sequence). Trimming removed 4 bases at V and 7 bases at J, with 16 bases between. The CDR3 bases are TGCAGTGCTAAACCCGGGACCGCGATTGGCTACACCTTC. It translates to CSAKPGTAIGYTF.

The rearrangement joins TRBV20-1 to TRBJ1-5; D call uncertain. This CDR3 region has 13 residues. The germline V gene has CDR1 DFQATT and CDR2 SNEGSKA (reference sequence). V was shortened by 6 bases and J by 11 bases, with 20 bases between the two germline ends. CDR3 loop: CSASNGPGGTQHF. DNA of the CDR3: TGCAGTGCCTCAAACGGTCCCGGAGGGACCCAGCATTTT.

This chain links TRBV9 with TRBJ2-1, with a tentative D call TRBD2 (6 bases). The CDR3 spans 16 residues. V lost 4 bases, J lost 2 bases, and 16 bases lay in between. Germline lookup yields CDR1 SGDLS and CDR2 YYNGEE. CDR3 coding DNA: TGTGCCAGCAGCTTGTCTGGCGGGGTAACCTACAATGAGCAGTTCTTC. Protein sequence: CASSLSGGVTYNEQFF.

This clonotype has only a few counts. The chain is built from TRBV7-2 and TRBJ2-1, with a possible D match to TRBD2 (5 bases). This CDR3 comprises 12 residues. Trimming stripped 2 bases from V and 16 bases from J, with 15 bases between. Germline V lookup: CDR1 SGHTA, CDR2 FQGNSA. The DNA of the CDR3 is TGTGCCAGCAGCTTAAACGGAGGACCGTGCTTCTTC. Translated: CASSLNGGPCFF.

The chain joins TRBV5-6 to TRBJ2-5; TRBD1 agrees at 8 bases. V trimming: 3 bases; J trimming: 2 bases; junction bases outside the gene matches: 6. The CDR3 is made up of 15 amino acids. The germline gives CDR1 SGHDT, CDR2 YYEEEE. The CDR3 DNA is TGTGCCAGCAGCTGGACGACAGGGGTGCAAGAGACCCAGTACTTC. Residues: CASSWTTGVQETQYF.

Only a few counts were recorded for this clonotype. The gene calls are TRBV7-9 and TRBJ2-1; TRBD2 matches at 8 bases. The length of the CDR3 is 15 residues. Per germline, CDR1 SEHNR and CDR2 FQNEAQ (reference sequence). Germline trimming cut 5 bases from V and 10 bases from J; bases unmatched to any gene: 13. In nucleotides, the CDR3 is TGTGCCAGCAGCCTACTAGCGGTTAGTAGCCGGGAGCAGTTCTTC. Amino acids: CASSLLAVSSREQFF.

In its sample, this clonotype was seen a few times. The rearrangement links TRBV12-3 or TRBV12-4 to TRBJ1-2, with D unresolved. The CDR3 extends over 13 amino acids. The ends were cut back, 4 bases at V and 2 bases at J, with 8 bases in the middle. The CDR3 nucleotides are TGTGCCAGCAGTTACCAGTCGAACTATGGCTACACCTTC. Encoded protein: CASSYQSNYGYTF.

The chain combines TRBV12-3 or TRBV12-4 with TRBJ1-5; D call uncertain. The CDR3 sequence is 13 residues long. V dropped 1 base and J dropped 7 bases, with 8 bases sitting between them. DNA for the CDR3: TGTGCCAGCAGTTTAGAGGGCCGGCAGCCCCAGCATTTT. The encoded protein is CASSLEGRQPQHF.

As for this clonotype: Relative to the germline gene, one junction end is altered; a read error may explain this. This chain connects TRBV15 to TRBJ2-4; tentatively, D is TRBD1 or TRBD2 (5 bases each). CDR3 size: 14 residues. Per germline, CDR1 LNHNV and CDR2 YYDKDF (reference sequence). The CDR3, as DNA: TGTGCCACCAGCAGAGATTTGGCTAGCCCCGGACAAGACTTC. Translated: CATSRDLASPGQDF.

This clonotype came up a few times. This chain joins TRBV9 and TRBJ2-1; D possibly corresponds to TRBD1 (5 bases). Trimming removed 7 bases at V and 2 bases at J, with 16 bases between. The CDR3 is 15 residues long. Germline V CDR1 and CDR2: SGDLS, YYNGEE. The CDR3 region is CASGPAGSTYNEQFF. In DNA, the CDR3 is TGTGCCAGCGGGCCAGCAGGGTCAACCTACAATGAGCAGTTCTTC. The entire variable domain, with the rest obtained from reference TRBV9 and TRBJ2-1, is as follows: DSGVTQTPKHLITATGQRVTLRCSPRSGDLSVYWYQQSLDQGLQFLIQYYNGEERAKGNILERFSAQQFPDLHSELNLSSLELGDSALYFCASGPAGSTYNEQFFGPGTRLTVL.

DNA of the CDR3: TGCAGCGTTGAAGGCGGGGGGGCTCTCTACAATGAGCAGTTCTTC. This gives the protein CSVEGGGALYNEQFF. J is TRBJ2-1 and V is TRBV29-1; 9 nucleotides match TRBD2. Germline values: CDR1 SQVTM, CDR2 ANQGSEA. The CDR3 totals 15 residues. V lost 1 base and J lost 3; bases outside the gene matches: 4.

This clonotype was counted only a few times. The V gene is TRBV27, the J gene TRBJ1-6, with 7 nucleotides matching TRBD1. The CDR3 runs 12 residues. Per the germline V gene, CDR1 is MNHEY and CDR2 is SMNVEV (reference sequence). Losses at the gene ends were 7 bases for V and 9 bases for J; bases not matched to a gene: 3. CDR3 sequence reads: CASTRQGSPLHF. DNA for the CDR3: TGTGCCAGCACTCGACAGGGTTCACCCCTCCACTTT.

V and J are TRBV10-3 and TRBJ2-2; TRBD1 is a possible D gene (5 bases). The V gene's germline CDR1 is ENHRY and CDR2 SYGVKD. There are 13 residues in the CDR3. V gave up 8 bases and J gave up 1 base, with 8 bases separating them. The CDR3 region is CAIAGQNTGELFF. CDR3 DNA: TGTGCCATCGCAGGACAGAACACCGGGGAGCTGTTTTTT.

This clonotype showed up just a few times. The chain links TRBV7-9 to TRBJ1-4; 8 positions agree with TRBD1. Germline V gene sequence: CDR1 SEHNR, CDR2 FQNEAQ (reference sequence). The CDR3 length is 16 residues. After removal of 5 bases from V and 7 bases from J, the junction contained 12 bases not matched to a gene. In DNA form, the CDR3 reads TGTGCCAGCAGCCGATATTCAGGGGGCGCGGTTGAAAAACTGTTTTTT. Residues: CASSRYSGGAVEKLFF.

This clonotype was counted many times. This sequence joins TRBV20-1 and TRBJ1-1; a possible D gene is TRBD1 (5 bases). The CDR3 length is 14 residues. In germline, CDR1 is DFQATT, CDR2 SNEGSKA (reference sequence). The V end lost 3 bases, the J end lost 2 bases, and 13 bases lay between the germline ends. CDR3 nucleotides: TGCAGTGCTAGTGGTTACAGGTTAAACACTGAAGCTTTCTTT. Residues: CSASGYRLNTEAFF.

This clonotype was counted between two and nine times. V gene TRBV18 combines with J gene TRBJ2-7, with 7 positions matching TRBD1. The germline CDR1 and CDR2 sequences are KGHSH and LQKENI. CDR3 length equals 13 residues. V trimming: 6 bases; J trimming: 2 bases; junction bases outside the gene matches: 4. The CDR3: CASSVGQPYEQYF. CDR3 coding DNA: TGTGCCAGCTCGGTGGGACAGCCCTACGAGCAGTACTTC.

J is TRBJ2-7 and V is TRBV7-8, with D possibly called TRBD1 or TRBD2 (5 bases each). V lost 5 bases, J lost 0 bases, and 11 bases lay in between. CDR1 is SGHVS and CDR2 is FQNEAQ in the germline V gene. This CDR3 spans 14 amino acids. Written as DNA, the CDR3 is TGTGCCAGCAGCCCGGGACGTCACTCCTACGAGCAGTACTTC. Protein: CASSPGRHSYEQYF.

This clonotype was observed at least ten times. The chain's CDR3 is CASTYGGTSGGKNEQFF. The CDR3 DNA follows: TGCGCCAGCACCTACGGGGGGACTAGCGGGGGCAAAAATGAGCAGTTCTTC. V usage is TRBV5-1 and J usage is TRBJ2-1; 14 bases match TRBD2. CDR1 is SGHRS, CDR2 YFSETQ, per germline. This CDR3 comprises 17 residues. The V and J ends lost 6 bases and 7 bases, in that order; junction bases with no gene match: 12.

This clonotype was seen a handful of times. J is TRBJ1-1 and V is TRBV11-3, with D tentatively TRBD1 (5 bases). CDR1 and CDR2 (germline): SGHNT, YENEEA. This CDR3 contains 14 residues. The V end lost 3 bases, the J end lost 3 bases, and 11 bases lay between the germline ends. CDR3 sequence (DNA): TGTGCCAGCAGCTTTGACAGCTTCGACACTGAAGCTTTCTTT. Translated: CASSFDSFDTEAFF.

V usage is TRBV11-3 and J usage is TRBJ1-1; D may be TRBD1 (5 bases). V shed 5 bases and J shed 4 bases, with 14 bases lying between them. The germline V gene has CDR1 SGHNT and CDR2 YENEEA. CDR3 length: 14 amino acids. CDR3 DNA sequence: TGTGCCAGCAGCCGCGGTGGGGGGGTCACTGAAGCTTTCTTT. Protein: CASSRGGGVTEAFF.

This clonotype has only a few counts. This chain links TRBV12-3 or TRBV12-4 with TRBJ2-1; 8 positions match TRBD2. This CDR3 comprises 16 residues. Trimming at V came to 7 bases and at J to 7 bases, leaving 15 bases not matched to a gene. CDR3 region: CASTRAGGGFRNEQFF. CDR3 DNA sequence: TGTGCCAGCACCCGGGCGGGCGGGGGGTTTAGGAATGAGCAGTTCTTC.